A selection of T cell receptor beta chains follows, all from one sample in a study of CXCR3-negative and CXCR3-positive naive CD8 T cells. TCRdb reprocessed the 5' RACE reads, keeping one entry per CDR3 protein, no DNA. This sample contains 80,000 to 100,000 distinct CDR3 sequences. The specimen was naive CXCR3+ CD8+ T cells from blood. These receptors all stem from a human donor in good health. Some clones in this sample may be carry-over from other donors' samples. CDR3s include the opening cysteine and the closing phenylalanine or tryptophan. The order of the fields is V gene, J gene, CDR3 protein.

>TRBV29-1|TRBJ2-1
CSLSPRGASNEQFF
>TRBV6-5|TRBJ2-7
CASSYGGLASEQYF
>TRBV27|TRBJ2-3
CASNPEDTQYF
>TRBV28|TRBJ2-3
CASSFVGVQDTQYF
>TRBV14|TRBJ2-7
CASSHSEEAPFDSYEQYF
>TRBV9|TRBJ1-2
CASKAGGDYGYTF
>TRBV3-1|TRBJ2-2
CASSQKRGSRTTGELFF
>TRBV27|TRBJ2-7
CASSLASGKYEQYF
>TRBV28|TRBJ2-5
CASSYPKTLGGEETQYF
>TRBV9|TRBJ1-1
CASSALGQGPNTEAFF
>TRBV7-3|TRBJ2-5
CASSFGLSRGPWQETQYF
>TRBV28|TRBJ1-2
CASSLEGRYGYTF
>TRBV6-6|TRBJ2-7
CASSYATGHVYEQYF
>TRBV7-2|TRBJ1-3
CASSFGQSSGNTIYF
>TRBV2|TRBJ1-1
CASSSRQSLNTEDFF
>TRBV29-1|TRBJ1-1
CSAQEGGTEAFF
>TRBV4-3|TRBJ2-7
CASSQDRVRSEQYF
>TRBV14|TRBJ1-2
CASSLRSAALNYGYTF
>TRBV5-1|TRBJ1-2
CASSFGQGADGYTF
>TRBV4-2|TRBJ2-7
CASSQGLSPPYEQYF
>TRBV15|TRBJ2-7
CATRGVSYEQYF
>TRBV3-1|TRBJ1-1
CASSHRDRQQGPMNTEAFF
>TRBV7-8|TRBJ1-5
CASSLGTGQPNQPQHF
>TRBV19|TRBJ1-1
CASKFGPRFEAFF
>TRBV7-6|TRBJ2-7
CAGSLGAGGSYEQYF
>TRBV25-1|TRBJ1-1
CASSELLGQGFGAFF
>TRBV12-3/TRBV12-4|TRBJ2-7
CASTSTGSGEQYF
>TRBV14|TRBJ1-3
CASSQARLSGNTIYF
>TRBV9|TRBJ1-6
CASSVGTGDSPLHF
>TRBV28|TRBJ2-7
CASTVTGGLYEQYF
>TRBV7-2|TRBJ2-1
CASSSPAVSSYNEQFF
>TRBV4-3|TRBJ2-7
CASSQGPGLAGREQYF
>TRBV28|TRBJ2-7
CASSLLGQGKEQYF
>TRBV9|TRBJ2-1
CASSAGAHNEQFF
>TRBV12-3/TRBV12-4|TRBJ2-7
CASSFSWESYEQYF
>TRBV10-3|TRBJ1-6
CATRDVLGSSPLHF
>TRBV7-9|TRBJ1-5
CASSSGTGSNQPQHF
>TRBV14|TRBJ2-3
CASSQSGLPPTDTQYF
>TRBV28|TRBJ1-1
CASSPFWEQAFF
>TRBV11-2|TRBJ2-1
CASSLGVSSGDEQFF
>TRBV5-1|TRBJ1-1
CASSFGGEAFF
>TRBV2|TRBJ2-1
CASSETTDPFNEQFF
>TRBV5-1|TRBJ2-1
CASSLGGQNSYNEQFF